The rows below give T cell receptor beta chains drawn from one sample of a study of blood T cell repertoires in COVID-19. Only in-frame clones appear in the TCRdb table, and some are missing; sequencing was by immunoSEQ multiplex PCR. The sample holds more than 70,000 clones, around nine tenths seen once. The source material was peripheral blood. These TCRs come from a woman in her forties or fifties in a cohort sampled during active COVID-19. The CDR3 runs from the conserved cysteine through the conserved F or W. Each record gives: J gene, clone size, D gene, V gene, CDR3 DNA, CDR3 protein. D genes are given only for firm matches. For some rows the clone size is stated as once, few or many, or as a class when expanded; others skip it.

j_call: TRBJ2-7
clone_size: NA
d_call: NA
v_call: TRBV3-1/TRBV3-2
cdr3_nt: TGTGCCAGCAGCCAATCACTGAAATACGAGCAGTACTTC
cdr3_aa: CASSQSLKYEQYF

j_call: TRBJ1-4
clone_size: once
d_call: TRBD1
v_call: TRBV14
cdr3_nt: TGTGCCAGCAGCCAGGGGACAGAAAAATTGTTTTTT
cdr3_aa: CASSQGTEKLFF

j_call: TRBJ2-5
clone_size: few
d_call: TRBD2
v_call: TRBV9
cdr3_nt: TGTGCCAGCAGCTTCCAGCCCGGGACTAGGCAAGAGACCCAGTACTTC
cdr3_aa: CASSFQPGTRQETQYF

j_call: TRBJ1-6
clone_size: NA
d_call: NA
v_call: TRBV15
cdr3_nt: TGTGCCACCAGCAGAGACGGTAACGACTTTTCACCCCTCCACTTT
cdr3_aa: CATSRDGNDFSPLHF

j_call: TRBJ2-2
clone_size: NA
d_call: NA
v_call: TRBV7-9
cdr3_nt: TGTGCCAGCAACCCCGGGTTTCGGGGCACCGGGGAGCTGTTTTTT
cdr3_aa: CASNPGFRGTGELFF

j_call: TRBJ2-7
clone_size: NA
d_call: TRBD1
v_call: TRBV5-1
cdr3_nt: TGCGCCAGCAGCTTGGGACAGGGGTTCTACGAGCAGTACTTC
cdr3_aa: CASSLGQGFYEQYF

j_call: TRBJ2-4
clone_size: NA
d_call: TRBD1
v_call: TRBV2
cdr3_nt: TGTGCCAGCAGTGAAATCCAGGGGGCGCGAAACATTCAGTACTTC
cdr3_aa: CASSEIQGARNIQYF

j_call: TRBJ2-7
clone_size: NA
d_call: NA
v_call: TRBV6-1
cdr3_nt: TGTGCCAGCAGTGAAACGGGACTTTTCTACGAGCAGTACTTC
cdr3_aa: CASSETGLFYEQYF

j_call: TRBJ2-1
clone_size: NA
d_call: TRBD2
v_call: TRBV24-1
cdr3_nt: TGTGCCACCAGTGATTGGGGGACTAGCGGGAGTCTAGTCCATGAGCAGTTCTTC
cdr3_aa: CATSDWGTSGSLVHEQFF

j_call: TRBJ2-5
clone_size: NA
d_call: TRBD1
v_call: TRBV5-8
cdr3_nt: TGTGCCAGCAGCTTGACAGGGGGCGTAGAGACCCAGTACTTC
cdr3_aa: CASSLTGGVETQYF

j_call: TRBJ1-2
clone_size: NA
d_call: NA
v_call: TRBV5-1
cdr3_nt: TGCGCCAGCAGCGATGGGGCAGGGATGCGAGGCTACACCTTC
cdr3_aa: CASSDGAGMRGYTF

j_call: TRBJ2-7
clone_size: NA
d_call: TRBD1
v_call: TRBV13
cdr3_nt: TGTGCCAGCAGCCCTCCGGGACAGACTTCCGAGCAGTACTTC
cdr3_aa: CASSPPGQTSEQYF

j_call: TRBJ1-1
clone_size: once
d_call: TRBD1
v_call: TRBV27
cdr3_nt: TGTGCCAGCAGTGCCGGGACAGGAGGGAACACTGAAGCTTTCTTT
cdr3_aa: CASSAGTGGNTEAFF

j_call: TRBJ1-6
clone_size: once
d_call: NA
v_call: TRBV3-1/TRBV3-2
cdr3_nt: TGTGCCAGCAGCTTCACCTTGGGGGCGGATAATTCACCCCTCCACTTT
cdr3_aa: CASSFTLGADNSPLHF

j_call: TRBJ1-5
clone_size: NA
d_call: TRBD1
v_call: TRBV6-5
cdr3_nt: TGTGCCAGCAGCCCGACAGGGGGTAGCAATCAGCCCCAGCATTTT
cdr3_aa: CASSPTGGSNQPQHF

j_call: TRBJ2-1
clone_size: NA
d_call: TRBD2
v_call: TRBV7-9
cdr3_nt: TGTGCCAGCAGCCCGACCGGACTAGCGCCCTACAATGAGCAGTTCTTC
cdr3_aa: CASSPTGLAPYNEQFF

j_call: TRBJ1-2
clone_size: NA
d_call: TRBD1
v_call: TRBV19
cdr3_nt: TGTGCCAGTAGTATGTGGGGACAGGTTTCCTATGGCTACACCTTC
cdr3_aa: CASSMWGQVSYGYTF

j_call: TRBJ1-2
clone_size: NA
d_call: NA
v_call: TRBV12-3/TRBV12-4
cdr3_nt: TGTGCCAGCAGTACAGGACAAGTCTATGGCTACACCTTC
cdr3_aa: CASSTGQVYGYTF

j_call: TRBJ2-7
clone_size: NA
d_call: NA
v_call: TRBV11-1
cdr3_nt: TGTGCCAGCAGCCGAGGAGCTAGCCCTGGGTCCCACGAGCAGTACTTC
cdr3_aa: CASSRGASPGSHEQYF

j_call: TRBJ2-1
clone_size: NA
d_call: NA
v_call: TRBV19
cdr3_nt: TGTGCCAGTGCCCCCCGGGGTAATCGCGATGAGCAGTTCTTC
cdr3_aa: CASAPRGNRDEQFF

j_call: TRBJ1-2
clone_size: NA
d_call: NA
v_call: TRBV18
cdr3_nt: TGTGCCAGCTCACTGCCGGGAACGGGCTATGGCTACACCTTC
cdr3_aa: CASSLPGTGYGYTF

j_call: TRBJ1-2
clone_size: NA
d_call: TRBD1
v_call: TRBV5-1
cdr3_nt: TGCGCCAGCAGCTCAACGACAGGGGATATCTATGGCTACACCTTC
cdr3_aa: CASSSTTGDIYGYTF

j_call: TRBJ1-1
clone_size: once
d_call: NA
v_call: TRBV29-1
cdr3_nt: TGCAGCGTAAAACGGGGGGGTTCCACTGAAGCTTTCTTT
cdr3_aa: CSVKRGGSTEAFF

j_call: TRBJ2-6
clone_size: NA
d_call: NA
v_call: TRBV9
cdr3_nt: TGTGCCAGCAGCCCACGACAGTACCCTACCTCTGGGGCCAACGTCCTGACTTTC
cdr3_aa: CASSPRQYPTSGANVLTF

j_call: TRBJ2-1
clone_size: NA
d_call: NA
v_call: TRBV6-6
cdr3_nt: TGTGCCAGCATGTCAAGGGCACAGGAGTACAATGAGCAGTTCTTC
cdr3_aa: CASMSRAQEYNEQFF

j_call: TRBJ2-7
clone_size: NA
d_call: NA
v_call: TRBV6-5
cdr3_nt: TGTGCCAGCAGTTACGACACAGGGTTCTACGAGCAGTACTTC
cdr3_aa: CASSYDTGFYEQYF

j_call: TRBJ1-1
clone_size: NA
d_call: NA
v_call: TRBV29-1
cdr3_nt: TGCAGCGTTGAGACCCAGGGAGGGAACACTGAAGCTTTCTTT
cdr3_aa: CSVETQGGNTEAFF

j_call: TRBJ2-7
clone_size: NA
d_call: NA
v_call: TRBV5-5
cdr3_nt: TGTGCCAGCAGCTTGTCAGGGCTCCCCGAGCAGTACTTC
cdr3_aa: CASSLSGLPEQYF

j_call: TRBJ2-7
clone_size: NA
d_call: NA
v_call: TRBV7-3
cdr3_nt: TGTGCCAGCAGCTTTCAGGGAGGCGAGCAGTACTTC
cdr3_aa: CASSFQGGEQYF

j_call: TRBJ2-5
clone_size: NA
d_call: NA
v_call: TRBV3-1/TRBV3-2
cdr3_nt: TGTGCCAGCAGCACTCCTGGCCGGGGGCAAGAGACCCAGTACTTC
cdr3_aa: CASSTPGRGQETQYF

j_call: TRBJ2-7
clone_size: medium-sized
d_call: NA
v_call: TRBV6-5
cdr3_nt: TGTGCCAGCAGCAACGTACCCGAGGACGAGCAGTACTTC
cdr3_aa: CASSNVPEDEQYF

j_call: TRBJ1-2
clone_size: NA
d_call: TRBD1
v_call: TRBV6-5
cdr3_nt: TGTGCCAGCAGCCAGGGGGTAGGGGATGGCTACACCTTC
cdr3_aa: CASSQGVGDGYTF

j_call: TRBJ2-1
clone_size: NA
d_call: TRBD1
v_call: TRBV5-1
cdr3_nt: TGCGCCAGCAGCGTGGGACAGGGGGCCTACAATGAGCAGTTCTTC
cdr3_aa: CASSVGQGAYNEQFF

j_call: TRBJ1-6
clone_size: NA
d_call: NA
v_call: TRBV28
cdr3_nt: TGTGCCAGCAGTTTAGGCGGGAGACTGAATTCACCCCTCCACTTT
cdr3_aa: CASSLGGRLNSPLHF

j_call: TRBJ2-3
clone_size: NA
d_call: TRBD2
v_call: TRBV18
cdr3_nt: TGTGCCAGCTCACCTAGCGGGGGGACCTCTAGCACAGATACGCAGTATTTT
cdr3_aa: CASSPSGGTSSTDTQYF

j_call: TRBJ2-7
clone_size: once
d_call: TRBD1
v_call: TRBV6-5
cdr3_nt: TGTGCCAGCAGTTACTTAATCGCCGGGACAGCCTACGAGCAGTACTTC
cdr3_aa: CASSYLIAGTAYEQYF

j_call: TRBJ1-1
clone_size: NA
d_call: NA
v_call: TRBV5-1
cdr3_nt: TGCGCCAGCAGCTTGGGTCCAGAAACTGAAGCTTTCTTT
cdr3_aa: CASSLGPETEAFF

j_call: TRBJ1-5
clone_size: NA
d_call: NA
v_call: TRBV30
cdr3_nt: TGTGCCTGGAGTGTGGGCAGGGGACCTCAGCCCCAGCATTTT
cdr3_aa: CAWSVGRGPQPQHF

j_call: TRBJ2-7
clone_size: NA
d_call: TRBD1
v_call: TRBV28
cdr3_nt: TGTGCCAGCAGTTTTCTGATGGGACAGGGGGCGAGCGAGCAGTACTTC
cdr3_aa: CASSFLMGQGASEQYF

j_call: TRBJ1-2
clone_size: NA
d_call: TRBD1
v_call: TRBV11-1
cdr3_nt: TGTGCCAGCAGCCCCGGACAGGGGGGGTTCTATGGCTACACCTTC
cdr3_aa: CASSPGQGGFYGYTF

j_call: TRBJ1-2
clone_size: NA
d_call: TRBD1
v_call: TRBV5-6
cdr3_nt: TGTGCCAGCAGCTCTGGGACAGGGATTGTCTATGGCTACACCTTC
cdr3_aa: CASSSGTGIVYGYTF

j_call: TRBJ1-2
clone_size: NA
d_call: NA
v_call: TRBV28
cdr3_nt: TGTGCCAGCAGTTTGTTGGGGGCAAACTATGGCTACACCTTC
cdr3_aa: CASSLLGANYGYTF

j_call: TRBJ2-1
clone_size: NA
d_call: TRBD2
v_call: TRBV6-5
cdr3_nt: TGTGCCAGCAGTATCCGACTAGCGGGAACCAATGAGCAGTTCTTC
cdr3_aa: CASSIRLAGTNEQFF

j_call: TRBJ1-1
clone_size: NA
d_call: NA
v_call: TRBV9
cdr3_nt: TGTGCCAGCAGCGTAGACGGACAGCGGTCGGCTTTCTTT
cdr3_aa: CASSVDGQRSAFF

j_call: TRBJ2-5
clone_size: NA
d_call: NA
v_call: TRBV6-5
cdr3_nt: TGTGCCAGCATTGGGGCCGCTCAAGAGACCCAGTACTTC
cdr3_aa: CASIGAAQETQYF

j_call: TRBJ2-5
clone_size: once
d_call: TRBD2
v_call: TRBV11-1
cdr3_nt: TGTGCCAGCAGCCGGGGACTAGTTGAGACCCAGTACTTC
cdr3_aa: CASSRGLVETQYF

j_call: TRBJ2-1
clone_size: NA
d_call: TRBD1
v_call: TRBV18
cdr3_nt: TGTGCCAGCGCCGCCGGGACAGGGGGCCCGAATGAGCAGTTCTTC
cdr3_aa: CASAAGTGGPNEQFF

j_call: TRBJ1-2
clone_size: NA
d_call: TRBD1
v_call: TRBV2
cdr3_nt: TGTGCCAGCAGCGGGGACAGGACCGGCTACACCTTC
cdr3_aa: CASSGDRTGYTF

j_call: TRBJ1-4
clone_size: NA
d_call: NA
v_call: TRBV6-1
cdr3_nt: TGTGCCAGCAGTGGGGGAGGGGGGGGTGCAACTAATGAAAAACTGTTTTTT
cdr3_aa: CASSGGGGGATNEKLFF